These 15 T cell receptor beta chains came from one sample sequenced in a study of blood T cell repertoires in COVID-19. Repertoires were generated with immunoSEQ multiplex PCR, while TCRdb's copy carries only in-frame clones and drops some. Of under 95,000 clones in the sample, approximately 80% are singletons; the top ten hold roughly 2.2%. The sample comprised peripheral blood. All receptors derive from a woman in her sixties or seventies with acute or convalescent COVID-19.

This chain links TRBV5-4 with TRBJ1-4; 8 bases match TRBD1. CDR1 and CDR2 from the germline V gene are SGHNT and YYREEE (reference sequence). Trimming cost V 4 bases and J 4 bases; bases outside gene matches: 6. The CDR3 sequence is 15 residues long. The CDR3 DNA is TGTGCCAGCAGCCCTTCGACAGGGGATAATGAAAAACTGTTTTTT. It encodes CASSPSTGDNEKLFF. Filled out from reference TRBV5-4 and TRBJ1-4, the complete variable domain reads ETGVTQSPTHLIKTRGQQVTLRCSSQSGHNTVSWYQQALGQGPQFIFQYYREEENGRGNFPPRFSGLQFPNYSSELNVNALELDDSALYLCASSPSTGDNEKLFFGSGTQLSVL.

This clone has a handful of counts. V is TRBV10-3 and J is TRBJ1-1, with TRBD1 matching over 11 bases. V trimming: 3 bases; J trimming: 5 bases; junction bases outside the gene matches: 5. Germline values: CDR1 ENHRY, CDR2 SYGVKD. This CDR3 is 15 amino acids long. The CDR3 region is CAISDSGTGGTEAFF. As DNA, the CDR3 is TGTGCCATCAGTGATTCCGGGACAGGGGGAACTGAAGCTTTCTTT.

The chain carries TRBV18 and TRBJ1-3, with a tentative D call TRBD1 (5 bases). Germline CDR1 reads KGHSH; CDR2 reads LQKENI. The ends were cut back, 2 bases at V and 9 bases at J, with 8 bases in the middle. This CDR3 is built from 12 residues. The CDR3 protein is CASSPAGGTIYF. As DNA, the CDR3 is TGTGCCAGCTCACCAGCCGGGGGCACCATATATTTT.

V and J are TRBV18 and TRBJ1-2; 8 nucleotides agree with TRBD1. Germline lookup yields CDR1 KGHSH and CDR2 LQKENI. This CDR3 spans 15 amino acids. Unmatched junction bases numbered 8, after V lost 2 bases and J lost 6 bases. Here the CDR3 reads CASSPDRQGTNGYTF. The CDR3 DNA reads as TGTGCCAGCTCACCAGATAGACAGGGGACAAATGGCTACACCTTC. The whole variable domain, filled in from reference TRBV18 and TRBJ1-2, reads NAGVMQNPRHLVRRRGQEARLRCSPMKGHSHVYWYRQLPEEGLKFMVYLQKENIIDESGMPKERFSAEFPKEGPSILRIQQVVRGDSAAYFCASSPDRQGTNGYTFGSGTRLTVV.

The chain links TRBV28 to TRBJ1-5; D is possibly TRBD1 (6 bases). V shed 7 bases and J shed 2 bases, with 12 bases lying between them. Germline assignment: CDR1 MDHEN and CDR2 SYDVKM. CDR3 length: 14 residues. For the CDR3, the DNA is TGTGCCAGCATCCGGGACAAGGGCAATCAGCCCCAGCATTTT. It codes for CASIRDKGNQPQHF.

The chain uses TRBV24-1 and TRBJ2-1; the D gene is possibly TRBD2 (5 bases). CDR3 size: 14 residues. Trimming left V 0 bases short and J 4 bases short, with 6 bases between. Germline V gives CDR1 KGHDR, CDR2 SFDVKD. This chain's CDR3 is CATSDLRTYNEQFF. CDR3 bases: TGTGCCACCAGTGATTTGCGGACTTACAATGAGCAGTTCTTC.

This clone appeared many times. This sequence joins TRBV6-5 and TRBJ2-7, with TRBD1 matching over 8 bases. V shed 4 bases and J 4 bases; nucleotides not matched to a gene: 6. The germline V gene encodes CDR1 MNHEY and CDR2 SVGAGI. The CDR3 covers 14 residues. In DNA form, the CDR3 reads TGTGCCAGCAGTTTTACAGGGGGAAGGTACGAGCAGTACTTC. Its protein is CASSFTGGRYEQYF.

The chain joins TRBV28 to TRBJ2-5, with a weak D call TRBD1 (5 bases). From germline, CDR1 is MDHEN and CDR2 SYDVKM. The CDR3 sequence is 13 residues long. V was clipped by 7 bases and J by 7 bases, with 16 bases between them. The DNA for the CDR3 is TGTGCCAGCACTACCCGTTCCAGGGCGACCCAGTACTTC. It yields the protein CASTTRSRATQYF.

This chain links TRBV18 with TRBJ1-1; 7 bases fit TRBD1. Germline loops: CDR1 KGHSH, CDR2 LQKENI. The V segment lost 4 bases and the J segment 4 bases; nucleotides outside the gene matches: 3. This CDR3 comprises 13 residues. The CDR3 DNA follows: TGTGCCAGCTCACTCCCAGGGGGCACTGAAGCTTTCTTT. As protein: CASSLPGGTEAFF. Using reference TRBV18 and TRBJ1-1 for the parts outside the CDR3, the full variable domain is NAGVMQNPRHLVRRRGQEARLRCSPMKGHSHVYWYRQLPEEGLKFMVYLQKENIIDESGMPKERFSAEFPKEGPSILRIQQVVRGDSAAYFCASSLPGGTEAFFGQGTRLTVV.

This chain uses TRBV27 with TRBJ1-5, with D unresolved. The germline CDR1 and CDR2 sequences are MNHEY and SMNVEV (reference sequence). V was pared by 5 bases and J by 5 bases, with 10 bases between. This CDR3 contains 13 residues. DNA of the CDR3: TGTGCCAGCAGTCTGAACAGAGATCAGCCCCAGCATTTT. Encoded protein: CASSLNRDQPQHF.

V and J are TRBV6-6 and TRBJ2-5; 7 positions match TRBD2. Germline V gives CDR1 MNHNY, CDR2 SVGAGI (reference sequence). V gave up 6 bases and J gave up 5 bases; unmatched junction bases: 9. The CDR3 extends over 14 amino acids. Written as DNA, the CDR3 is TGTGCCAGCAGCCGCGGGGGACCCGCGGAGACCCAGTACTTC. It translates to CASSRGGPAETQYF.

The chain combines TRBV10-3 with TRBJ1-1; TRBD1 aligns across 11 bases. This CDR3 is built from 15 residues. V lost 2 bases, J lost 3 bases, and 2 bases stayed unmatched. Germline CDR1 and CDR2: ENHRY and SYGVKD. The CDR3 DNA follows: TGTGCCATCAGTGAGCGGGACAGGGGGTACACTGAAGCTTTCTTT. Translated, it gives CAISERDRGYTEAFF.

The chain combines TRBV7-6 with TRBJ1-3; D gene uncertain. V lost 2 bases to trimming and J lost 0 bases, with 11 bases between them. The CDR3 extends over 16 amino acids. Germline CDR1 is SGHVS and CDR2 is FNYEAQ. The CDR3 spells CASSLLGPHSGNTIYF. DNA for the CDR3: TGTGCCAGCAGCTTACTGGGCCCTCACTCTGGAAACACCATATATTTT.

This clone showed up just a few times. The chain joins TRBV6-5 to TRBJ1-1; tentative D call: TRBD1 (5 bases). V shed 6 bases and J shed 3 bases, with 14 bases lying between them. The CDR3 runs to 14 residues. CDR1 is MNHEY, CDR2 SVGAGI, per germline. DNA for the CDR3: TGTGCCAGCAGGAGCGTAGGGGCGTACACTGAAGCTTTCTTT. It translates to CASRSVGAYTEAFF.

The chain combines TRBV6-6 with TRBJ1-2, with no clear D. The CDR3 is 13 amino acids. The germline V gene encodes CDR1 MNHNY and CDR2 SVGAGI (reference sequence). The ends were cut back, 7 bases at V and 0 bases at J, with 9 bases in the middle. The CDR3: CASNGNSNYGYTF. The CDR3 DNA is TGTGCCAGCAACGGGAACTCTAACTATGGCTACACCTTC.